This TCR beta chain is drawn from a study of technical replicates of blood from a few donors. The table came from immunoSEQ multiplex PCR; TCRdb's copy has only in-frame clones and leaves some out. The sample includes about 83,000 clones, about 91% of them seen just once. V shed 4 bases and J shed 3 bases, with 9 bases lying between them. Germline CDR1 is SGDLS and CDR2 is YYNGEE. The length of the CDR3 is 13 residues. This clonotype originated in a human donor in good health. The sample consisted of T cells isolated from PBMCs. V is TRBV9 and J is TRBJ2-3, with unresolved D. CDR3 nucleotides: TGTGCCAGCAGCCAAGCCAAAACAGATACGCAGTATTTT. It translates to CASSQAKTDTQYF. Combining the CDR3 with reference TRBV9 and TRBJ2-3 gives the whole variable domain DSGVTQTPKHLITATGQRVTLRCSPRSGDLSVYWYQQSLDQGLQFLIQYYNGEERAKGNILERFSAQQFPDLHSELNLSSLELGDSALYFCASSQAKTDTQYFGPGTRLTVL.